The 26 T cell receptor beta chains in this list originate from one sample, sequenced in a study of spatial heterogeneity in lung cancer (dated by TCRdb to the late 2010s). The time point label on this specimen signifies: sample taken at primary tumor resection. TCR sequencing used whole RNA extracted from tumor and nontumor lung tissue, or from cryopreserved PBMC samples, without cell sorting. Library construction relied on 5' RACE. Sequencing relied on a NextSeq 500. The public sequencing data were trimmed at Q25 with fastp and processed into clonotypes with MiXCR by TCRdb, which kept only in-frame beta chains. Rows merge per CDR3 protein into single entries with the most common DNA and genes. The sample contains around 4,000 distinct CDR3 sequences, about 22% of them found a single time. Less than 30% of the sample is in the top ten clones. Source: normal lung tissue next to the tumor, taken at surgery. The source is a female donor with early-stage non-small cell lung cancer.

This clonotype came up many times. CDR3 DNA sequence: TGCAGTGCTCTCGTTACTAGCGGAGGGTACCAAGAGACCCAGTACTTC. Translation gives CSALVTSGGYQETQYF. The chain combines TRBV20-1 with TRBJ2-5, with 8 bases that match TRBD2. Unmatched junction bases numbered 11, after V lost 5 bases and J lost 0 bases. This CDR3 is 16 amino acids long. The germline V gene has CDR1 DFQATT and CDR2 SNEGSKA (reference sequence).

This clonotype ranks as medium-sized. The chain carries TRBV28 and TRBJ2-7; possibly TRBD1 for D (5 bases). The CDR3 is made up of 15 amino acids. From germline, CDR1 is MDHEN and CDR2 SYDVKM. The V and J ends lost 6 bases and 2 bases respectively, with 17 bases between them. Written as DNA, the CDR3 is TGTGCCAGCAGCCCCCTTAGGGGCACCGCCTACGAGCAGTACTTC. Translated, it gives CASSPLRGTAYEQYF.

By share of the sample, this clonotype is medium-sized. The rearrangement links TRBV2 to TRBJ1-2, with 9 bases matching TRBD1. The length of the CDR3 is 13 residues. V shed 6 bases, J shed 6 bases, and the junction held 5 bases outside the gene matches. Germline lookup yields CDR1 SNHLY and CDR2 FYNNEI. CDR3 residues: CASRPDRGDGYTF. The CDR3 DNA reads TGTGCCAGCAGGCCCGACAGGGGGGATGGCTACACCTTC.

By share of the sample, this clonotype is medium-sized (0.01 to 0.1%). The V gene is TRBV20-1, the J gene TRBJ2-5; 14 bases match TRBD2. With V trimmed by 2 bases and J by 3 bases, 5 bases remained unmatched. Germline V CDR1 and CDR2: DFQATT, SNEGSKA (reference sequence). The CDR3 is 16 amino acids. Written as DNA, the CDR3 is TGCAGTGCTAGAACCGGACTAGCGGGAGGTAAAGAGACCCAGTACTTC. Protein product: CSARTGLAGGKETQYF.

The rearrangement joins TRBV7-2 to TRBJ2-3, with 13 bases matching TRBD2. The germline V gene encodes CDR1 SGHTA and CDR2 FQGNSA. The length of the CDR3 is 17 residues. J lost 2 bases, V lost 6 bases, and 8 bases had no gene match. Here the CDR3 DNA reads TGTGCCAGCAGTTGGACTAGCGGGGGCCGAATCACAGATACGCAGTATTTT. This sequence encodes CASSWTSGGRITDTQYF.

This clonotype rates as medium-sized. The chain has TRBV12-3 or TRBV12-4 and TRBJ1-5; tentative D call: TRBD1 (5 bases). Trimming took off 6 bases at V and 6 bases at J, with 12 bases between the two ends. The CDR3 is 13 residues long. This chain's CDR3 is CASRRGEGQPQHF. CDR3 bases: TGTGCCAGCAGGCGAGGGGAAGGTCAGCCCCAGCATTTT.

V gene TRBV9 combines with J gene TRBJ2-5, with a possible D match to TRBD2 (5 bases). Germline V gene sequence: CDR1 SGDLS, CDR2 YYNGEE. Trimming took off 4 bases at V and 4 bases at J, with 14 bases between the two ends. This CDR3 is built from 14 residues. CDR3 DNA: TGTGCCAGCAGCCCAGAGGGAGCGTTAGAGACCCAGTACTTC. It codes for CASSPEGALETQYF.

This chain joins TRBV28 and TRBJ1-5; TRBD1 matches at 8 bases. The germline V gene encodes CDR1 MDHEN and CDR2 SYDVKM. Unmatched junction bases numbered 10, after V lost 5 bases and J lost 4 bases. CDR3 length equals 16 residues. The CDR3 sequence: CASSNPGGASNQPQHF. The CDR3 DNA reads TGTGCCAGCAGTAACCCAGGGGGCGCTAGTAATCAGCCCCAGCATTTT.

The count of this clonotype is one. The chain employs TRBV7-6 and TRBJ2-5; the D gene could be TRBD1 or TRBD2 (5 bases each). The CDR3 has 14 residues. Germline CDR1 reads SGHVS; CDR2 reads FNYEAQ. Trimming removed 4 bases at V and 5 bases at J, with 14 bases between. The CDR3 coding sequence is TGTGCCAGCAGCTCCCCGTACGGGGCGGAGACCCAGTACTTC. Encoded protein: CASSSPYGAETQYF.

This clonotype was seen ten or more times. The rearrangement uses TRBV29-1 and TRBJ1-2; tentative D call: TRBD1 (5 bases). This CDR3 region has 10 residues. In germline, CDR1 is SQVTM, CDR2 ANQGSEA. V shed 6 bases and J shed 7 bases, with 9 bases lying between them. The CDR3 loop is CSVGDSGYTF. CDR3 bases: TGCAGCGTGGGGGATAGTGGCTACACCTTC.

This clonotype is judged medium-sized. The gene calls are TRBV12-3 or TRBV12-4 and TRBJ1-2; the D is unclear. Trimming took 5 bases from V and 5 from J, leaving 15 bases between them. The CDR3 runs 14 residues. The CDR3 region is CASSPGPAVYGYTF. In DNA, the CDR3 is TGTGCCAGCAGTCCCGGACCAGCCGTATATGGCTACACCTTC.

The chain has TRBV6-5 and TRBJ1-3; D ambiguous. The germline V gene has CDR1 MNHEY and CDR2 SVGAGI. The CDR3 covers 14 residues. V shed 5 bases and J shed 6 bases, with 14 bases lying between them. This chain's CDR3 is CASSGTASENTIYF. The CDR3 nucleotides are TGTGCCAGCAGTGGAACCGCCAGTGAAAACACCATATATTTT.

The rearrangement uses TRBV20-1 and TRBJ1-6; 10 nucleotides align to TRBD1. Losses at the gene ends were 5 bases for V and 10 bases for J; bases not matched to a gene: 20. CDR1 is DFQATT, CDR2 SNEGSKA, per germline (reference sequence). The length of the CDR3 is 18 residues. The chain's CDR3 is CSAAKPYTGQGTPSPLHF. In DNA form, the CDR3 reads TGCAGTGCTGCCAAGCCGTATACGGGACAGGGGACCCCCTCACCCCTCCACTTT.

Sample share makes this clonotype medium-sized. The rearrangement uses TRBV7-2 and TRBJ1-6; 11 bases match TRBD1. The CDR3 runs to 16 residues. V lost 1 base to trimming and J lost 6 bases; unmatched junction nucleotides: 2. CDR1 is SGHTA and CDR2 is FQGNSA in the germline V gene. CDR3 in amino acids: CASSLGTGGSNSPLHF. The CDR3 DNA sequence: TGTGCCAGCAGCTTAGGGACAGGGGGCTCTAATTCACCCCTCCACTTT.

CDR3 coding DNA: TGTGCCAGCAGTGAATTGGAGAACACCGGGGAGCTGTTTTTT. This translates into CASSELENTGELFF. The chain combines TRBV6-1 with TRBJ2-2; D is unclear. In germline, CDR1 is MNHNS, CDR2 SASEGT. Trimming cost V 2 bases and J 1 base, with 5 bases left between them. The CDR3 has 14 residues.

This clonotype was counted many times. The V call is TRBV6-6, the J call TRBJ2-2, with unresolved D. Germline CDR1 MNHNY, CDR2 SVGAGI (reference sequence). V gave up 4 bases and J gave up 4 bases, with 7 bases separating them. This CDR3 is built from 13 residues. This CDR3 is CASSSGSTGELFF. CDR3 nucleotide sequence: TGTGCCAGCAGTTCCGGATCCACCGGGGAGCTGTTTTTT.

This clonotype is labeled medium-sized. V is TRBV27 and J is TRBJ1-4, with unresolved D. CDR3 length equals 16 residues. Trimming took 10 bases from V and 7 from J, leaving 25 bases between them. Germline V CDR1 and CDR2: MNHEY, SMNVEV (reference sequence). In DNA, the CDR3 is TGTGCCACTAAACTACAACCGGGCTCGACCTCTGAAAAACTGTTTTTT. Protein: CATKLQPGSTSEKLFF.

By sample fraction, this clonotype is medium-sized. The chain joins TRBV9 to TRBJ2-4; 9 nucleotides align to TRBD1. V lost 3 bases to trimming and J lost 6 bases; unmatched junction nucleotides: 1. The germline gives CDR1 SGDLS, CDR2 YYNGEE. This CDR3 spans 13 amino acids. The DNA for the CDR3 is TGTGCCAGCAGCGGGGGACAGGGAAACATTCAGTACTTC. Translating gives CASSGGQGNIQYF.

This clonotype was detected many times. The chain has TRBV4-3 and TRBJ2-2; 13 bases fit TRBD2. Trimming cost V 5 bases and J 5 bases; bases outside gene matches: 14. This CDR3 is 19 amino acids long. Germline values: CDR1 LGHNA, CDR2 YSLEER. This chain's CDR3 is CASSTQTSGGSFRTGELFF. The CDR3, as DNA: TGCGCCAGCAGCACACAGACTAGCGGGGGGTCGTTTAGGACCGGGGAGCTGTTTTTT.

Judged by abundance, this clonotype is medium-sized (0.01 to 0.1%). The chain recombines TRBV3-1 with TRBJ1-1; D is unresolved. The CDR3 is 12 residues long. CDR1 LGHDT and CDR2 YNNKEL come from the germline V gene (reference sequence). V was shortened by 0 bases and J by 8 bases, with 7 bases between the two germline ends. The DNA for the CDR3 is TGTGCCAGCAGCCAAGAGGGAAGAGAAGCTTTCTTT. It encodes CASSQEGREAFF. The full variable domain, its missing parts supplied by reference TRBV3-1 and TRBJ1-1, is DTAVSQTPKYLVTQMGNDKSIKCEQNLGHDTMYWYKQDSKKFLKIMFSYNNKELIINETVPNRFSPKSPDKAHLNLHINSLELGDSAVYFCASSQEGREAFFGQGTRLTVV.

Within the sample, this clonotype is medium-sized (0.01 to 0.1%). This rearrangement joins TRBV29-1 to TRBJ2-2; tentative D call: TRBD2 (6 bases). The germline V gene has CDR1 SQVTM and CDR2 ANQGSEA. V was pared by 4 bases and J by 5 bases, with 11 bases between. This CDR3 is built from 13 residues. The CDR3 reads CSVAPGGTGELFF. The CDR3 nucleotides read TGCAGCGTTGCGCCAGGAGGGACCGGGGAGCTGTTTTTT.

This clonotype was counted between two and nine times. The chain carries TRBV5-4 and TRBJ1-2; no definite D call. V lost 2 bases, J lost 3 bases, and 8 bases lay in between. This CDR3 contains 13 residues. Germline V gene sequence: CDR1 SGHNT, CDR2 YYREEE (reference sequence). CDR3 sequence (DNA): TGTGCCAGCAGCTTCGAGGACGACTATGGCTACACCTTC. This gives the protein CASSFEDDYGYTF.

At least ten counts were recorded for this clonotype. This chain links TRBV4-1 with TRBJ2-5; TRBD1 matches at 11 bases. From germline, CDR1 is MGHRA and CDR2 YSYEKL. V lost 4 bases and J lost 5; bases outside the gene matches: 12. The CDR3 is made up of 17 amino acids. This chain's CDR3 is CASSRRTGGPPKETQYF. The CDR3 DNA reads as TGCGCCAGCAGCCGACGGACAGGGGGCCCACCTAAGGAGACCCAGTACTTC.

This clonotype is termed large (0.1 to 1%). The rearrangement joins TRBV20-1 to TRBJ2-7, with 10 nucleotides matching TRBD2. Losses at the gene ends were 1 base for V and 0 bases for J; bases not matched to a gene: 15. Per the germline V gene, CDR1 is DFQATT and CDR2 is SNEGSKA (reference sequence). This CDR3 is built from 19 residues. The CDR3 loop reads CSARGSTSGHQLSSYEQYF. Written as DNA, the CDR3 is TGCAGTGCTAGAGGTTCGACTAGCGGGCATCAGTTGAGCTCCTACGAGCAGTACTTC.

The rearrangement joins TRBV7-9 to TRBJ2-3; 10 bases are a match to TRBD1. Trimming took 5 bases from V and 3 from J; bases not matched to a gene: 8. The germline V gene encodes CDR1 SEHNR and CDR2 FQNEAQ (reference sequence). This CDR3 comprises 16 residues. CDR3 in amino acids: CASSPEDRGVTDTQYF. The CDR3 DNA sequence: TGTGCCAGCAGCCCAGAGGACAGGGGGGTGACAGATACGCAGTATTTT.

In its sample, this clonotype ranks as medium-sized. The chain employs TRBV20-1 and TRBJ1-6; TRBD1 aligns across 7 bases. CDR1 DFQATT and CDR2 SNEGSKA come from the germline V gene (reference sequence). With V trimmed by 3 bases and J by 14 bases, 7 bases remained unmatched. There are 12 residues in the CDR3. Here the CDR3 reads CSARGTEVALHF. As DNA, the CDR3 is TGCAGTGCTAGGGGGACAGAGGTGGCCCTCCACTTT.